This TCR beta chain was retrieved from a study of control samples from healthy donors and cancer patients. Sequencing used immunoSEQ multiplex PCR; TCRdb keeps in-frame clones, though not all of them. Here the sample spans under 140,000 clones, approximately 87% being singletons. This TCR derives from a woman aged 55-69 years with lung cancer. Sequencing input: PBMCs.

The CDR3 reads CASSLWTGSSYNSPLHF. DNA of the CDR3: TGTGCCAGCAGTTTGTGGACAGGGAGCTCCTATAATTCACCCCTCCACTTT. The J gene is TRBJ1-6, the V gene TRBV27; 8 bases map to TRBD1. Trimming cost V 3 bases and J 0 bases; bases outside gene matches: 4. There are 17 residues in the CDR3. Germline V CDR1 and CDR2: MNHEY, SMNVEV (reference sequence).